This TCR beta chain is drawn from a study of a mutant IDH1 vaccine in newly diagnosed glioma. In the study overall: First vaccine doses came 4-6 weeks after radiotherapy alone, or with temozolomide cycles. Findings and caveats of the study: Pseudoprogression showed no apparent link to changes in top peripheral T cell clonotypes.

Time point specified: week 11, during vaccination. With topical imiquimod, each dose of the vaccine consisted of 300 ug of mutant IDH1 20-mer peptide. The method was immunoSEQ multiplex PCR; TCRdb's version includes in-frame clones alone and lacks a portion of them. Of some 30,000 clones listed, just under 80% are singletons. As for this clone: The antigen is not known.

The CDR3 covers 13 residues. V shed 5 bases and J shed 1 base, with 8 bases lying between them. Germline V lookup: CDR1 SGHTA, CDR2 FQGNSA. The rearrangement links TRBV7-2 to TRBJ2-5, with unresolved D. This sequence originates from a man aged 25-45 years with glioma. The sample consisted of PBMCs, taken from a glioma patient whose treatment included an IDH1 peptide vaccine. The CDR3 sequence: CASSPSPQETQYF. The CDR3 coding sequence is TGTGCCAGCAGCCCCTCCCCCCAAGAGACCCAGTACTTC.